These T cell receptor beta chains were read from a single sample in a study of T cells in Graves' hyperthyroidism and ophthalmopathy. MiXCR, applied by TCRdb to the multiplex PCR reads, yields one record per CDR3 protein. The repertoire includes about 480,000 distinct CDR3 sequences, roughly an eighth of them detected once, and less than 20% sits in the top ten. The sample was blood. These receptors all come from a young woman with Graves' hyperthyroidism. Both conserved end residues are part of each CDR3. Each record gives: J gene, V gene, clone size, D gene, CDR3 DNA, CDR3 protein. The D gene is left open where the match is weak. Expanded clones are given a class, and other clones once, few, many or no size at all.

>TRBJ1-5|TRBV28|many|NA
TGTGCCAGCAGTATCCCCATGAATCAGCCCCAGCATTTT
CASSIPMNQPQHF
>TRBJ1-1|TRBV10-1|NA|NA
TGCGCCAGCAGTGCGAACCTGGACACTGAAGCTTTCTTT
CASSANLDTEAFF
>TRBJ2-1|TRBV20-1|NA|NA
TGCAGTGTGGAGATCCCCTCCTACAATGAGCAGTTCTTC
CSVEIPSYNEQFF
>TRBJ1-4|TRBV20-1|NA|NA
TGCAGTGCTCCCGTAATAGCTAATGAAAAACTGTTTTTT
CSAPVIANEKLFF
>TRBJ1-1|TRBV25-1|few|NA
TGTGCCAGCAAAAGCCCCTCAGGGAACACTGAAGCTTTCTTT
CASKSPSGNTEAFF
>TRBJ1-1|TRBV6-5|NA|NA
TGTGCCAGCAGTTACTCCGGGGTTAAAGCTTTCTTT
CASSYSGVKAFF
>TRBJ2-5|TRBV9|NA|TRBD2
TGTGCCAGCAGCGTAGGCGGGAGGGTGCTCCAAGAGACCCAGTACTTC
CASSVGGRVLQETQYF
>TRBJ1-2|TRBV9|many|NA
TGTGCCAGCAGCGTCCAAGGATATGGCTACACCTTC
CASSVQGYGYTF
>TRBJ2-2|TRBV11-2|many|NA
TGTGCCAGCAGCCCCCAAGAGGGGGCGAACACCGGGGAGCTGTTTTTT
CASSPQEGANTGELFF
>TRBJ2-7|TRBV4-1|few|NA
TGCGCCAGCAGCCAAGGGGGACGGTACGAGCAGTACTTC
CASSQGGRYEQYF
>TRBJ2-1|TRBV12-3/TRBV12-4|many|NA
TGTGCCAGCAGTCCGCAGGTCTATGAGCAGTTCTTC
CASSPQVYEQFF
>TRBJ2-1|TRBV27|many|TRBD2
TGTGCCAGCAGTCACCTTCCGGGAGGGGCCTACAATGAGCAGTTCTTC
CASSHLPGGAYNEQFF
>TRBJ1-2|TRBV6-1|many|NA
TGTGCCAGCAGTGAAGAGCGGATCTATGGCTACACCTTC
CASSEERIYGYTF
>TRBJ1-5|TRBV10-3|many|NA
TGTGCCATCAGTGGCCATAACAGGGAGAGGGATCAGCCCCAGCATTTT
CAISGHNRERDQPQHF
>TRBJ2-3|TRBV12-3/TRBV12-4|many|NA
TGTGCCAGCAGCCCCCAAATCACAGATACGCAGTATTTT
CASSPQITDTQYF
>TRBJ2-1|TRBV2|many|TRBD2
TGTGCCAGCAAGCAACTAGCGGGAGTCAGCGATGAGCAGTTCTTC
CASKQLAGVSDEQFF
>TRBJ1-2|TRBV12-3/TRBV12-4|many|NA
TGTGCCAGCAGTCCCCGTGGGGACGCATATGGCTACACCTTC
CASSPRGDAYGYTF